This T cell receptor beta chain is drawn from a study of T cell responses to AZD1222 COVID-19 vaccine. Study as a whole: Samples with a second dose at about 4 or about 12 weeks were pooled together.

Germline V CDR1 and CDR2: SGHRS, YFSETQ. V gave up 0 bases and J gave up 3 bases, with 6 bases separating them. The CDR3 consists of 13 residues. The repertoire was sequenced with immunoSEQ multiplex PCR; TCRdb's copy has only in-frame clones and lacks some. The table lists some 130,000 clones, under 90% of them singletons. Sequenced material: peripheral blood, taken on day 0 of AZD1222 vaccination. The gene calls are TRBV5-1 and TRBJ2-5, with D uncertain. This sequence originates from an adult in good health. CDR3 nucleotide sequence: TGCGCCAGCAGCTTGGCCCTAAAAGAGACCCAGTACTTC. This codes for CASSLALKETQYF.